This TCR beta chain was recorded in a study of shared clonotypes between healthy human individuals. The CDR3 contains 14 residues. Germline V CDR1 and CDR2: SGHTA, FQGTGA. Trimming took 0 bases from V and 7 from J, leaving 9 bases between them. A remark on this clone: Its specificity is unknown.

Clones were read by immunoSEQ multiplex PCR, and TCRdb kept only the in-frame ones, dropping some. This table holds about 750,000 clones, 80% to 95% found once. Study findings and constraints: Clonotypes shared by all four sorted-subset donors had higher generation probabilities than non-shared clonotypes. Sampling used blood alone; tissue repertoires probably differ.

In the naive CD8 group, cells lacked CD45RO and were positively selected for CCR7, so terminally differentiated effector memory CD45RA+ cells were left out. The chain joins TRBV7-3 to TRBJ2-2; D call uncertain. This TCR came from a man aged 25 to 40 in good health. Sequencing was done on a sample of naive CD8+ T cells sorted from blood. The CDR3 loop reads CASSLTGQNGELFF. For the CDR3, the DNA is TGTGCCAGCAGCTTAACCGGCCAAAACGGGGAGCTGTTTTTT.